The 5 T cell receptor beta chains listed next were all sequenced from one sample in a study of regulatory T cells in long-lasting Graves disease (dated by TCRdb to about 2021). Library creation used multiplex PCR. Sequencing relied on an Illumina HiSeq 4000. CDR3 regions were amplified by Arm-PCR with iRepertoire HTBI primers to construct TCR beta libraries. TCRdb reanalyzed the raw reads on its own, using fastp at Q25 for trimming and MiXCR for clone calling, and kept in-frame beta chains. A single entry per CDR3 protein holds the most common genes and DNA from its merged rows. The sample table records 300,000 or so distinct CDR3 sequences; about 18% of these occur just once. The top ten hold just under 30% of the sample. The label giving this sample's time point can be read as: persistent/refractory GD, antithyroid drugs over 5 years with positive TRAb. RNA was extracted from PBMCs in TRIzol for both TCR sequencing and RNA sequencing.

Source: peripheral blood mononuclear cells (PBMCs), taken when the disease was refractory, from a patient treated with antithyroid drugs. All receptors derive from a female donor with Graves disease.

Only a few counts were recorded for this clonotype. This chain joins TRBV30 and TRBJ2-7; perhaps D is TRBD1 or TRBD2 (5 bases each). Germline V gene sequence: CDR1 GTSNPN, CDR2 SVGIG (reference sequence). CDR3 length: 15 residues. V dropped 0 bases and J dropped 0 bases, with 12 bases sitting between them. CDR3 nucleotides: TGTGCCTGGAGTGTACCCCGGGGCGTCTCCTACGAGCAGTACTTC. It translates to CAWSVPRGVSYEQYF.

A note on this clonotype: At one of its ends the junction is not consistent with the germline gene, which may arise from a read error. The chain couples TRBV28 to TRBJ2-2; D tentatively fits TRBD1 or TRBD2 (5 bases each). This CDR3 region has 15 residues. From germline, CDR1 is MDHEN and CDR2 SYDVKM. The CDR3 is CASRVQGSRTGELSF. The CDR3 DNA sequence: TGTGCCAGCAGAGTCCAGGGATCGCGCACCGGGGAGCTGTCTTTT.

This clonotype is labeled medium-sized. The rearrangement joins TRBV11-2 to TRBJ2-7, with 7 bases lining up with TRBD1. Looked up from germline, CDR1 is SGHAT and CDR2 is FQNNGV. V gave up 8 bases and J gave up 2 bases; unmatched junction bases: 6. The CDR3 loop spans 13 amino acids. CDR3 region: CASGKTGPYEQYF. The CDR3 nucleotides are TGTGCCAGCGGAAAGACAGGGCCCTACGAGCAGTACTTC.

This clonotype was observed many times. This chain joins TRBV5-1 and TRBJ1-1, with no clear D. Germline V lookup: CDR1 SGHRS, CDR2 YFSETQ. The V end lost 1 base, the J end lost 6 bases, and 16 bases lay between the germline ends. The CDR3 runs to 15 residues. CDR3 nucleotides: TGCGCCAGCAGCTTGATGGCCTCCCTAGAGTCTGAAGCTTTCTTT. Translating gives CASSLMASLESEAFF.

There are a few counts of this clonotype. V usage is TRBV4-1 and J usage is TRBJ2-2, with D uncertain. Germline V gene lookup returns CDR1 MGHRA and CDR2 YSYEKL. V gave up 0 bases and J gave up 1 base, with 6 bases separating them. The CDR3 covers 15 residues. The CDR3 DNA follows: TGCGCCAGCAGCCAAGATAGGCGGAACACCGGGGAGCTGTTTTTT. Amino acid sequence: CASSQDRRNTGELFF.